This entry lists 2 T cell receptor beta chains sequenced from one sample in a study of T-cell reconstitution after alpha-beta-depleted transplantation in children. Molecular barcoding with unique molecular identifiers was used for the TCRbeta library. Each CDR3 protein is one row after TCRdb ran MiXCR on the PCR reads. The sample shows approximately 230,000 distinct CDR3 sequences, 20% to 30% of them seen only once. Sequenced material: PBMCs, mostly from graft donor cells, taken 360 days after TCRalphabeta/CD19-depleted stem cell transplant. The receptor set was obtained from a female patient aged 2-15 years who had a stem cell transplant for congenital amegakaryocytic thrombocytopenia, so the T cells may come from the graft donor.

This clonotype was picked up a small number of times. This rearrangement joins TRBV5-1 to TRBJ2-1; tentatively, D is TRBD1 (6 bases). This CDR3 contains 17 residues. The ends were cut back, 7 bases at V and 0 bases at J, with 20 bases in the middle. Germline-derived CDR1 and CDR2 are SGHRS and YFSETQ. The CDR3: CASGDRPRDTSYNEQFF. CDR3 sequence (DNA): TGCGCCAGCGGAGATAGACCCAGGGACACCTCCTACAATGAGCAGTTCTTC.

The chain combines TRBV2 with TRBJ2-1, with 8 bases lining up with TRBD1. The CDR3 contains 16 residues. CDR1 is SNHLY and CDR2 is FYNNEI in the germline V gene. V shed 0 bases and J 2 bases; nucleotides not matched to a gene: 3. The CDR3 region has the DNA TGTGCCAGCAGTGAAGCCGAGACAGGGGCCTACAATGAGCAGTTCTTC. Translating it yields CASSEAETGAYNEQFF.